A selection of T cell receptor beta chains follows, all from one sample in a study of T cells of healthy individuals. Each CDR3 protein is one row after TCRdb ran MiXCR on the 5' RACE reads. This table holds tens of thousands of distinct CDR3 sequences, roughly 14% found once. The receptors come from a human donor in good health. Both conserved end residues are part of each CDR3. The D gene is left open where the match is weak. Clone size appears in some rows only: once, few, many, or a class for an expanded clone.

J gene | clone size | V gene | D gene | CDR3 DNA | CDR3 protein
TRBJ1-6 | - | TRBV11-2 | TRBD1 | TGTGCCTCTAGTCCCGGACAGGTGAATTCACCCCTCCACTTT | CASSPGQVNSPLHF
TRBJ2-7 | - | TRBV21-1 | - | TGTGCCAGTACCCCGTGGGGCGGGTGGGAGCAGTACTTC | CASTPWGGWEQYF
TRBJ2-3 | many | TRBV9 | - | TGTGCCAGCGGTAGTGGGGGCAAATGGTCAGATACGCAGTATTTT | CASGSGGKWSDTQYF
TRBJ2-3 | - | TRBV25-1 | - | TGTGCCAGCGCTCGCCCCGGGGGCCCCACGGATACGCAGTATTTT | CASARPGGPTDTQYF
TRBJ1-1 | once | TRBV20-1 | - | TGCAGTGCTAGAGTCGTGGGGAGAACTGAAGCTTTCTTT | CSARVVGRTEAFF
TRBJ2-5 | many | TRBV10-3 | - | TGTGCCACCAAGGTCGGGGGAGAAGAGACCCAGTACTTC | CATKVGGEETQYF
TRBJ2-3 | many | TRBV21-1 | - | TGTGCCAGCAGCAGACTAGCGGGTTGCACAGATACGCAGTATTTT | CASSRLAGCTDTQYF
TRBJ1-2 | few | TRBV29-1 | - | TGCAGCGTTGAATCCGGGACCGCGTATGGCTACACCTTC | CSVESGTAYGYTF
TRBJ2-7 | many | TRBV20-1 | TRBD2 | TGCAGTGCTCCCGAAAGCGGGGGTTACGAGCAGTACTTC | CSAPESGGYEQYF
TRBJ1-6 | - | TRBV12-3/TRBV12-4 | - | TGTGCCAGCAGTTTTCGGCGCGGGGAAGCCTATAATTCACCCCTCCACTTT | CASSFRRGEAYNSPLHF
TRBJ2-3 | - | TRBV7-2 | TRBD2 | TGTGCCAGCAGCTTTAGTCTAGCGGGGGGTTTTTCCACAGATACGCAGTATTTT | CASSFSLAGGFSTDTQYF
TRBJ1-1 | - | TRBV7-9 | - | TGTGCCAGCAGCTCCCGAGAGGGGCTGGACACTGAAGCTTTCTTT | CASSSREGLDTEAFF
TRBJ2-1 | many | TRBV3-1 | - | TGTGCCAGCAGCCAAGATCCGGCCTACAATGAGCAGTTCTTC | CASSQDPAYNEQFF
TRBJ1-1 | - | TRBV30 | - | TGTGCCTGGAGATCGGGGTTCAACACTGAAGCTTTCTTT | CAWRSGFNTEAFF
TRBJ2-7 | few | TRBV12-3/TRBV12-4 | - | TGTGCCAGCAGTCCCCATCCGCTCAGGTTCGAGCAGTACTTC | CASSPHPLRFEQYF
TRBJ2-5 | few | TRBV5-1 | - | TGCGCCAGCAGCTACTCGAAGGGGTCTGGAGAGACCCAGTACTTC | CASSYSKGSGETQYF
TRBJ2-2 | - | TRBV5-1 | TRBD1 | TGCGCCAGCAGCCCGGACAGGGTGAATGCCGGGGAGCTGTTTTTT | CASSPDRVNAGELFF
TRBJ2-5 | medium-sized | TRBV29-1 | - | TGCAGCGTTGAATTGGCAGGACACCCCAGGGAGACCCAGTACTTC | CSVELAGHPRETQYF
TRBJ2-4 | many | TRBV3-1 | - | TGTGCCAGCAGCCAACGGGGGGCGATAGCCAAAAACATTCAGTACTTC | CASSQRGAIAKNIQYF
TRBJ1-6 | few | TRBV6-2/TRBV6-3 | - | TGTGCCAGCAGTTCGACGTTAACGTTCTCACCCCTCCACTTT | CASSSTLTFSPLHF
TRBJ1-2 | - | TRBV12-3/TRBV12-4 | - | TGTGCCAGCAGCCCCGGGACCTCGGGCTATGGCTACACCTTC | CASSPGTSGYGYTF
TRBJ2-2 | many | TRBV29-1 | TRBD1 | TGCAGCGCCCACCGGGACAGGGGGGACGGGGAGCTGTTTTTT | CSAHRDRGDGELFF
TRBJ2-1 | - | TRBV30 | - | TGTGCCTGGAGTGGGTCTACGATACATGAGCAGTTCTTC | CAWSGSTIHEQFF
TRBJ1-1 | few | TRBV9 | TRBD1 | TGTGCCAGCAGCGCTTCCGGGACAGGGACCAGCGGGGCTTTCTTT | CASSASGTGTSGAFF
TRBJ1-2 | - | TRBV6-2/TRBV6-3 | - | TGTGCCAGCAGTTACTCTTGGGGAAACTATGGCTACACCTTC | CASSYSWGNYGYTF
TRBJ2-7 | few | TRBV7-9 | - | TGTGCCAGCAGCCGGTCGACGATTTCCTACGAGCAGTACTTC | CASSRSTISYEQYF
TRBJ2-5 | many | TRBV19 | TRBD2 | TGTGCCAGTAGTCGGGGGGGAACCCAGTACTTC | CASSRGGTQYF
TRBJ1-3 | - | TRBV2 | - | TGTGCCAGCAGGGAGGGTGGAAACACCATATATTTT | CASREGGNTIYF
TRBJ1-1 | - | TRBV5-1 | - | TGCGCCAGCACCCGGTCCTTGGGGGAGACTGAAGCTTTCTTT | CASTRSLGETEAFF
TRBJ1-1 | many | TRBV6-5 | - | TGTGCCAGCAGTCTCAGGGGCACTGAAGCTTTCTTT | CASSLRGTEAFF
TRBJ1-1 | many | TRBV7-3 | - | TGTGCCAGCAGCCCTCAGGGGACCGGTGGGAACACTGAAGCTTTCTTT | CASSPQGTGGNTEAFF
TRBJ2-6 | many | TRBV19 | TRBD2 | TGTGCCAGTAAATCCGGGGGGGCTGGGGCCAACGTCCTGACTTTC | CASKSGGAGANVLTF
TRBJ1-5 | many | TRBV11-2 | - | TGTGCCAGCAGCCGAGATGGGTCCCACGGCCAGCCCCAGCATTTT | CASSRDGSHGQPQHF
TRBJ2-5 | many | TRBV7-2 | TRBD2 | TGTGCCAGCAGCCTCATAGCGGGGGACCAAGAGACCCAGTACTTC | CASSLIAGDQETQYF
TRBJ2-7 | few | TRBV11-2 | - | TGTGCCAGCAGACGCGACAGGGACTACATCTACGAGCAGTACTTC | CASRRDRDYIYEQYF
TRBJ2-2 | - | TRBV2 | - | TGTGCCAGCACGGACAGGAACACCGGGGAGCTGTTTTTT | CASTDRNTGELFF
TRBJ2-7 | many | TRBV9 | - | TGTGCCAGCAGCGGAATTTGGGATGGGCACGAGCAGTACTTC | CASSGIWDGHEQYF
TRBJ2-3 | few | TRBV7-2 | TRBD2 | TGTGCCAGCAGGCCTAGCGGGAGGGCCCTAGATACGCAGTATTTT | CASRPSGRALDTQYF
TRBJ2-2 | few | TRBV4-3 | - | TGCGCCAGCAGCCAAGATCCGGGCAAGAACACCGGGGAGCTGTTTTTT | CASSQDPGKNTGELFF
TRBJ2-5 | few | TRBV20-1 | - | TGCAGTGCTCCCGTGAGCAGACGCCAAGAGACCCAGTACTTC | CSAPVSRRQETQYF
TRBJ1-1 | many | TRBV18 | TRBD1 | TGTGCCAGCTCACCACTCGAGGGGGCGAACACTGAAGCTTTCTTT | CASSPLEGANTEAFF
TRBJ2-7 | few | TRBV7-2 | TRBD2 | TGTGCCAGCAGCCCCCGAGTAGCGGGGTCCTACGAGCAGTACTTC | CASSPRVAGSYEQYF
TRBJ2-7 | many | TRBV20-1 | TRBD2 | TGCAGTGCTCACTCCGGGACTAGCGGGATGTACGAGCAGTACTTC | CSAHSGTSGMYEQYF
TRBJ2-3 | many | TRBV6-5 | - | TGTGCCAGCCGCTCGGGGATTGGGACAGATACGCAGTATTTT | CASRSGIGTDTQYF
TRBJ1-1 | many | TRBV28 | - | TGTGCCAGCAGCGGGAGGGGAACGACCATGAACACTGAAGCTTTCTTT | CASSGRGTTMNTEAFF
TRBJ2-5 | few | TRBV7-9 | - | TGTGCCAGCAGCCCTGCCGAGACCCAGTACTTC | CASSPAETQYF
TRBJ2-3 | - | TRBV25-1 | - | TGTGCCAGCAGTGATCCTTCACGGGGCACAGATACGCAGTATTTT | CASSDPSRGTDTQYF
TRBJ2-5 | few | TRBV2 | TRBD2 | TGTGCCAGCCCTAGCGGGGGTGTCAAGACCCAGTACTTC | CASPSGGVKTQYF
TRBJ2-3 | - | TRBV12-3/TRBV12-4 | - | TGTGCCAGCAGCTCACAGAGGATCGTCACAGATACGCAGTATTTT | CASSSQRIVTDTQYF
TRBJ1-1 | many | TRBV29-1 | - | TGCAGCGTTGAAGATGGTGGGGCAGTGAACACTGAAGCTTTCTTT | CSVEDGGAVNTEAFF
TRBJ2-6 | many | TRBV20-1 | TRBD1 | TGCAGTGCTCCAGGCGGGGACAGGGGGCTTGGGGCCAACGTCCTGACTTTC | CSAPGGDRGLGANVLTF
TRBJ2-3 | - | TRBV20-1 | TRBD2 | TGCAGTGCAGACGGGACTAGCGGCCTCACAGATACGCAGTATTTT | CSADGTSGLTDTQYF
TRBJ1-4 | - | TRBV6-6 | - | TGTGCCAGCAGCTCCTCTGCTGGAGGGGCATCGGGTGAAAAACTGTTTTTT | CASSSSAGGASGEKLFF
TRBJ1-2 | - | TRBV25-1 | - | TGTGCCAGCAGTGAATACGACAGCTACTATGGCTACAACTTC | CASSEYDSYYGYNF
TRBJ1-2 | few | TRBV6-5 | - | TGTGCCAGCAGTTACTATGGGGAAGGCTACACCTTC | CASSYYGEGYTF